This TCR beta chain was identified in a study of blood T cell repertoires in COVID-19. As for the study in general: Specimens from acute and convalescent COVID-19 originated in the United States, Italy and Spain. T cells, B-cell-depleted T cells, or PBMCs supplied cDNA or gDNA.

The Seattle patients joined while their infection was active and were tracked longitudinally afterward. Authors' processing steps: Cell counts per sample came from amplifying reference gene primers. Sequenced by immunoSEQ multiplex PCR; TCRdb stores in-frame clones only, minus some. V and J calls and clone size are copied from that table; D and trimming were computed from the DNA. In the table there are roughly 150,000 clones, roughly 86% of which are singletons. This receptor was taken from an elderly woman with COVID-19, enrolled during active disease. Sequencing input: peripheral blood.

The CDR3: CASSPDRETQYF. The CDR3 DNA reads as TGCGCCAGCAGTCCGGACAGAGAGACCCAGTACTTC. The chain couples TRBV5-1 to TRBJ2-5, with D maybe TRBD1 (6 bases). Trimming took off 5 bases at V and 4 bases at J, with 9 bases between the two ends. CDR3 size: 12 residues. The germline V gene has CDR1 SGHRS and CDR2 YFSETQ.